Presented here are 4 T cell receptor delta chains from one specimen sequenced in a study of DNA immune sequencing with unique molecular identifiers. Genomic DNA underwent 32-plex PCR targeting all 8 TRDV and 4 TRDJ genes. In roughly 3 barcoding PCR cycles, molecules received a 12-nucleotide UMI, then adapter PCR followed. TCRdb made new clone calls on the multiplex PCR reads using CATT. Of around 5,400 delta-chain clones listed, about a tenth are singletons. The sequencing input was gamma-delta T cells enriched from blood buffy coat, or unenriched PBMCs (not recorded which). These TCRs come from a human donor in good health.

This clone was detected a few times. A read error is the likely source, as a far larger clone sits one nucleotide away. The same CDR3 also results from other DNA sequences found in this sample. This chain joins TRDV2 and TRDJ1; D unresolved. Germline CDR1 reads GEAIGNYY; CDR2 reads EKD. The CDR3 has 14 residues. The CDR3 reads CACDSVENTDKLIF. CDR3 nucleotides: TGTGCCTGTGATTCGGTAGAGAACACCGATAAACTCATTTTT.

Turning to this clone: The translation of this DNA and the TCRdb protein of a much larger clone differ at residue 6, probably owing to a read error; the protein shown here is translated from the DNA. The CDR3 sequence is CACDTDGGYAGTDKLIF. DNA for the CDR3: TGTGCCTGTGACACCGATGGGGGATACGCTGGGACCGATAAACTCATCTTT. V is TRDV2 and J is TRDJ1; 11 bases match TRDD3. This CDR3 spans 17 amino acids. Germline loops: CDR1 GEAIGNYY, CDR2 EKD. Trimming cost V 0 bases and J 2 bases; bases outside gene matches: 7.

This clone has at least ten counts. Other DNA sequences in the sample encode the same CDR3. The CDR3 sequence is CACDPVTGGYGQSSWDTRQMFF. CDR3 bases: TGTGCCTGTGACCCCGTTACTGGGGGATACGGTCAGAGCTCCTGGGACACCCGACAGATGTTTTTC. The chain recombines TRDV2 with TRDJ3; 13 nucleotides agree with TRDD3. Germline V gene sequence: CDR1 GEAIGNYY, CDR2 EKD. The V and J ends lost 3 bases and 0 bases, in that order; junction bases with no gene match: 13. The CDR3 spans 22 residues.

With regard to this clone: The amino acid sequence in TCRdb belongs to a much larger clone and departs from this DNA's translation at residue 8, likely a sequencing read error; the sequence shown is translated from the DNA. The rearrangement uses TRDV2 and TRDJ3, with D unresolved. The CDR3 spans 19 residues. Germline CDR1 reads GEAIGNYY; CDR2 reads EKD. Trimming removed 3 bases from V and 0 bases from J, with 17 bases in between. Here the CDR3 DNA reads TGTGCCTGTGACCAAATCAAGGATGAGCCCTCCTGGGACACCCGACAGATGTTTTTC. It codes for CACDQIKDEPSWDTRQMFF.